This T cell receptor (beta chain) comes out of a study of OX40 agonist ivuxolimab in advanced cancers. Turning to the study itself: Dose-escalation subjects each had hepatocellular carcinoma, melanoma, renal cell or head and neck cancer.

Autoimmune disease history or systemic immunosuppression meant exclusion. The data were produced by immunoSEQ multiplex PCR, yet TCRdb's version contains in-frame clones alone and is incomplete. The data show 70,000 to 95,000 clones, around 86% seen once. For this clone: Antigen specificity is unknown.

V lost 4 bases to trimming and J lost 7 bases; unmatched junction nucleotides: 8. The CDR3 sequence is 16 residues long. Germline values: CDR1 SGHAT, CDR2 FQNNGV. Whole-study findings and limits: Antigen specificity of clonally expanded peripheral T cells was not established.

The chain couples TRBV11-2 to TRBJ2-7; 15 nucleotides line up with TRBD2. The source of this sequence is an adult with an advanced solid tumor such as melanoma, head and neck, liver or kidney cancer. This material consisted of CD4+ or CD8+ T cells sorted from blood, taken in a trial of the OX40 agonist ivuxolimab. The DNA for the CDR3 is TGTGCCAGCAGCTACTGGACTAGCGGGGGGGCCCGTGAGCAGTACTTC. Translated, it gives CASSYWTSGGAREQYF.